This T cell receptor (beta chain) was retrieved from a study of shared clonotypes between healthy human individuals. Study-wide context: Three CD4 naive, three CD4 memory, two CD8 naive and one CD8 memory plate were used per donor. General study findings and limits: Clonotypes shared by all four donors outscored non-shared clonotypes in generation probability. The study's rarefaction showed incomplete sorted-subset sequencing despite large depth. It was the few donors that limited the genetic and exposure-history diversity represented.

The length of the CDR3 is 13 residues. The germline gives CDR1 MNHEY, CDR2 SMNVEV (reference sequence). V lost 5 bases and J lost 1, with 8 bases in between. Generated by immunoSEQ multiplex PCR, the TCRdb table keeps only in-frame clones and is missing some. Here the sample spans about 92,000 clones, over 60% being singletons. To note about this clone: No antigen is known for it.

The TCR was taken from a man in his thirties or forties in good health. V is TRBV27 and J is TRBJ2-5; maybe TRBD2 (5 bases). The sequencing input was memory CD8+ T cells sorted from blood. As for subset: CD45RO+ cells pooled with CCR7-negative TemRA cells. DNA of the CDR3: TGTGCCAGCAGTCAAGCGGTCCAAGAGACCCAGTACTTC. Translated: CASSQAVQETQYF.